This T cell receptor beta chain stems from a study of T-cell reconstitution after alpha-beta-depleted transplantation in children. As it was prepared, the TCRbeta library received unique molecular identifiers. Each CDR3 protein gets one entry after TCRdb re-called the PCR reads with MiXCR. The data contain around 490,000 distinct CDR3 sequences, 9.5% to 12% of them singletons. This CDR3 region has 13 residues. Trimming pared 4 bases from V and 11 bases from J, leaving 17 bases between. CDR1 is LGHDT, CDR2 YNNKEL, per germline (reference sequence). The material was PBMCs, mostly from graft donor cells, obtained 180 days after TCRalphabeta/CD19-depleted stem cell transplant. The V gene is TRBV3-1, the J gene TRBJ1-1; weak D call: TRBD1 (6 bases). This TCR was sampled from a female patient between 2 and 15 years old who had a stem cell transplant for aplastic anemia, so the T cells may come from the graft donor. CDR3: CASSPQTGSGAFF. The CDR3, as DNA: TGTGCCAGCAGCCCTCAGACAGGTTCGGGGGCTTTCTTT.